This T cell receptor (beta chain) was sequenced for a study of shared clonotypes between healthy human individuals. Study-wide results and caveats: Sharing across four donors was seen in 4% to 6.5% of naive CD4 clonotypes. Only blood samples were collected, and tissue repertoires likely differ.

Comments on this clone: Its specificity is not known. A read error may produce the germline difference seen at one junction end.

Several immunoSEQ plates received, in even portions, the genomic DNA of each subset. Repertoires were generated with immunoSEQ multiplex PCR, while TCRdb's copy carries only in-frame clones and drops some. The sample contains 1 million to 1.3 million clones, 70% to 80% of which appear only once. The clonotype originates from a man younger than 35 in good health. Some clones in this sample may be carry-over from other donors' samples. The sequenced sample was memory CD4+ T cells from PBMCs. The subset here: CD45RA-negative fraction.

CDR3 protein: CASSLGFPGELFF. The DNA for the CDR3 is TGCGCCAGCAGCTTGGGATTTCCCGGCGAGCTGTTTTTT. The chain employs TRBV5-1 and TRBJ2-2; no firm D call. Germline lookup yields CDR1 SGHRS and CDR2 YFSETQ. The CDR3 loop spans 13 amino acids. Full variable domain (missing parts from reference TRBV5-1 and TRBJ2-2): KAGVTQTPRYLIKTRGQQVTLSCSPISGHRSVSWYQQTPGQGLQFLFEYFSETQRNKGNFPGRFSGRQFSNSRSEMNVSTLELGDSALYLCASSLGFPGELFFGEGSRLTVL.